A single sample gave rise to the 23 T cell receptor beta chains below, sequenced in a study of T cell changes during pregnancy in multiple sclerosis (dated by TCRdb to between 2018 and 2021). Library creation used the immunoSEQ multiplex PCR assay. This immuneACCESS table, as held by TCRdb, lists in-frame sequences with V and J called but not all clones. Of the missing ones, under half trace to an unresolved V gene in checked studies; the others have no known cause. The sample includes roughly 29,000 clones, with approximately 89% observed a single time. The biggest ten clones account for about 6.8% of the sample. Sequencing used CD8+ T cells from peripheral blood mononuclear cells, obtained after pregnancy. The source is a female donor with multiple sclerosis, enrolled in a pregnancy study.

The V and J genes are TRBV9 and TRBJ1-2; 9 nucleotides align to TRBD1. Per germline, CDR1 SGDLS and CDR2 YYNGEE. There are 17 residues in the CDR3. Germline trimming cut 3 bases from V and 5 bases from J; bases unmatched to any gene: 14. The CDR3 protein is CASSATGQGISAYGYTF. CDR3 DNA: TGTGCCAGCAGCGCGACGGGACAGGGTATTTCGGCGTATGGCTACACCTTC.

The V and J genes are TRBV13 and TRBJ2-5; TRBD1 is a possible D gene (6 bases). Looked up from germline, CDR1 is PRHDT and CDR2 is FYEKMQ (reference sequence). The V end was cut by 8 bases, the J end by 4 bases, with 20 bases between. The CDR3 runs to 15 residues. The CDR3 DNA sequence: TGTGCCAGCGGCCTCCTAACAGGGTCGGGAGAGACCCAGTACTTC. Translated, it gives CASGLLTGSGETQYF. Based on the CDR3 plus reference TRBV13 and TRBJ2-5, the full variable domain is AAGVIQSPRHLIKEKRETATLKCYPIPRHDTVYWYQQGPGQDPQFLISFYEKMQSDKGSIPDRFSAQQFSDYHSELNMSSLELGDSALYFCASGLLTGSGETQYFGPGTRLLVL.

The rearrangement joins TRBV10-3 to TRBJ2-2; possibly TRBD2 for D (5 bases). Germline loops: CDR1 ENHRY, CDR2 SYGVKD. V was cut by 6 bases and J by 0 bases, with 17 bases left in between. The CDR3 has 17 residues. CDR3 in DNA: TGTGCCATCAGAGCGACCCCGGGAACAGCGAACACCGGGGAGCTGTTTTTT. This gives the protein CAIRATPGTANTGELFF.

The rearrangement joins TRBV29-1 to TRBJ2-1, with 8 bases identical to TRBD1. This CDR3 contains 19 residues. Per the germline V gene, CDR1 is SQVTM and CDR2 is ANQGSEA. The V segment lost 3 bases and the J segment 1 base; nucleotides outside the gene matches: 17. The CDR3 nucleotides are TGCAGCGTTGAGCGGGACAGGAAGACCACCCCCAGGTCCTACAATGAGCAGTTCTTC. It yields the protein CSVERDRKTTPRSYNEQFF.

The chain's CDR3 is CASSLEGRQAYEQYF. For the CDR3, the DNA is TGTGCCAGCAGCTTAGAGGGGAGACAGGCATACGAGCAGTACTTC. V is TRBV5-8 and J is TRBJ2-7, with D possibly TRBD1 on 6 matching bases. Germline V gene sequence: CDR1 SGHTS, CDR2 YDEGEE. Trimming cost V 2 bases and J 4 bases, with 16 bases left between them. The CDR3 loop spans 15 amino acids.

The rearrangement joins TRBV5-6 to TRBJ2-7; 8 bases line up with TRBD1. CDR1 and CDR2 from the germline V gene are SGHDT and YYEEEE. The V gene end was trimmed by 0 bases and the J gene end by 6 bases; junction bases not matched to a gene: 5. The CDR3 runs 14 residues. The CDR3 DNA follows: TGTGCCAGCAGCTTGGTAGACAGGGGATCCGAGCAGTACTTC. It yields the protein CASSLVDRGSEQYF.

The chain is built from TRBV28 and TRBJ2-3; D may be TRBD1 (6 bases). The germline V and J ends were trimmed by 5 bases and 6 bases, with 15 bases remaining between them. The CDR3 has 14 residues. Per germline, CDR1 MDHEN and CDR2 SYDVKM. This CDR3 is CASSPNRVRDTQYF. The CDR3 nucleotides are TGTGCCAGCAGTCCGAACAGGGTTAGGGATACGCAGTATTTT.

The chain combines TRBV7-9 with TRBJ1-2, with a tentative D call TRBD1 (5 bases). The V end was cut by 1 base, the J end by 6 bases, with 12 bases between. Germline V CDR1 and CDR2: SEHNR, FQNEAQ (reference sequence). This CDR3 region has 14 residues. CDR3 sequence (DNA): TGTGCCAGCAGCTTAGGGAAGGGGTTGGATGGCTACACCTTC. Its protein product is CASSLGKGLDGYTF.

The chain has TRBV28 and TRBJ2-2; TRBD2 matches at 12 bases. Trimming cost V 3 bases and J 1 base; bases outside gene matches: 6. Germline-derived CDR1 and CDR2 are MDHEN and SYDVKM. CDR3 size: 18 residues. As DNA, the CDR3 is TGTGCCAGCAGTTTCGGGACTAGCGGGTTTGAGAACACCGGGGAGCTGTTTTTT. Translating it yields CASSFGTSGFENTGELFF.

The chain has TRBV4-3 and TRBJ2-2, with D possibly being TRBD1 (5 bases). The CDR3 loop spans 15 amino acids. The germline V and J ends were trimmed by 2 bases and 5 bases, with 12 bases remaining between them. CDR1 is LGHNA, CDR2 YSLEER, per germline. The CDR3 here is CASSQPYDRTGELFF. As DNA, the CDR3 is TGCGCCAGCAGCCAACCCTATGACAGAACCGGGGAGCTGTTTTTT.

This chain links TRBV19 with TRBJ1-1, with 7 bases identical to TRBD1. Trimming took 6 bases from V and 3 from J; bases not matched to a gene: 7. The germline V gene has CDR1 LNHDA and CDR2 SQIVND (reference sequence). This CDR3 region has 14 residues. CDR3 bases: TGTGCCAGTAGCTACTCGACAGGGCACACTGAAGCTTTCTTT. Translating it yields CASSYSTGHTEAFF.

CDR3 in DNA: TGTGCCAGTAGTATTGTCCAAGCTGAGCAGTTCTTC. It translates to CASSIVQAEQFF. The rearrangement links TRBV19 to TRBJ2-1; D is uncertain. CDR3 length: 12 amino acids. In germline, CDR1 is LNHDA, CDR2 SQIVND (reference sequence). Trimming removed 3 bases at V and 9 bases at J, with 9 bases between. The complete variable domain, with remaining parts taken from reference TRBV19 and TRBJ2-1, reads DGGITQSPKYLFRKEGQNVTLSCEQNLNHDAMYWYRQDPGQGLRLIYYSQIVNDFQKGDIAEGYSVSREKKESFPLTVTSAQKNPTAFYLCASSIVQAEQFFGPGTRLTVL.

CDR3 nucleotides: TGTGCCAGCAGTACGCCACGGGGTACTCAGTACTTC. Translation: CASSTPRGTQYF. The gene calls are TRBV27 and TRBJ2-7; D is perhaps TRBD2 (5 bases). The V end lost 5 bases, the J end lost 10 bases, and 15 bases lay between the germline ends. The CDR3 totals 12 residues. CDR1 MNHEY and CDR2 SMNVEV come from the germline V gene (reference sequence).

V gene TRBV27 combines with J gene TRBJ2-1; 7 nucleotides match TRBD1. Per the germline V gene, CDR1 is MNHEY and CDR2 is SMNVEV (reference sequence). The junction had 0 bases not matched to a gene; V was cut back by 2 bases and J by 2 bases. The length of the CDR3 is 14 residues. The CDR3 protein is CASSLDRAYNEQFF. The CDR3 DNA follows: TGTGCCAGCAGTTTAGACAGGGCCTACAATGAGCAGTTCTTC.

The rearrangement joins TRBV15 to TRBJ2-3; tentative D call: TRBD2 (5 bases). The CDR3 length is 15 residues. Deletions cut 4 bases from V and 6 bases from J, with 17 bases between. Per germline, CDR1 LNHNV and CDR2 YYDKDF (reference sequence). The DNA of the CDR3 is TGTGCCACCAGCAACGAGCGGAGCCGTTCCGATACGCAGTATTTT. Protein product: CATSNERSRSDTQYF.

The table lists this clone with a count of one. The genes are TRBV6-5 and TRBJ2-7; D is possibly TRBD2 (6 bases). CDR3 length: 13 amino acids. The germline gives CDR1 MNHEY, CDR2 SVGAGI. Trimming took off 6 bases at V and 1 base at J, with 10 bases between the two ends. The CDR3 nucleotides read TGTGCCAGCAGCTTCGGGGGTTCCTACGAGCAGTACTTC. Amino acid sequence: CASSFGGSYEQYF.

The V call is TRBV14, the J call TRBJ2-1, with D perhaps TRBD2 (6 bases). Germline V gene sequence: CDR1 SGHDN, CDR2 FVKESK. Trimming left V 4 bases short and J 5 bases short, with 15 bases between. CDR3 length equals 15 residues. CDR3 amino acids: CASSPRSSAHNEQFF. The CDR3 DNA follows: TGTGCCAGCAGCCCAAGATCTAGCGCCCACAATGAGCAGTTCTTC.

The chain is built from TRBV7-9 and TRBJ2-7; D possibly corresponds to TRBD1 (7 bases). The V and J ends lost 0 bases and 1 base respectively, with 10 bases between them. Germline CDR1 is SEHNR and CDR2 is FQNEAQ (reference sequence). CDR3 length: 15 residues. The CDR3 DNA follows: TGTGCCAGCAGCTTAGCGCGGGACAGTTCCTACGAGCAGTACTTC. Its translation: CASSLARDSSYEQYF.

The V gene is TRBV6-1, the J gene TRBJ1-1; 9 nucleotides align to TRBD1. CDR1 is MNHNS and CDR2 is SASEGT in the germline V gene. V lost 3 bases, J lost 0 bases, and 5 bases stayed unmatched. The CDR3 is 16 amino acids. The CDR3 nucleotides are TGTGCCAGCAGTGACGGGACAGGGCCTATGAACACTGAAGCTTTCTTT. Translated, it gives CASSDGTGPMNTEAFF.

This chain links TRBV28 with TRBJ2-3, with a tentative D call TRBD1 (6 bases). V was shortened by 7 bases and J by 0 bases, with 14 bases between the two germline ends. Germline V gene data show CDR1 as MDHEN and CDR2 as SYDVKM. The length of the CDR3 is 15 residues. The CDR3 nucleotides read TGTGCCAGCAACCCCGGGACAACTAGCACAGATACGCAGTATTTT. As protein: CASNPGTTSTDTQYF. The variable domain in full, with the rest retrieved from reference TRBV28 and TRBJ2-3, is DVKVTQSSRYLVKRTGEKVFLECVQDMDHENMFWYRQDPGLGLRLIYFSYDVKMKEKGDIPEGYSVSREKKERFSLILESASTNQTSMYLCASNPGTTSTDTQYFGPGTRLTVL.

In its sample, this clone was seen once. The chain employs TRBV11-3 and TRBJ2-1; TRBD1 matches 9 bases. Germline V gene lookup returns CDR1 SGHNT and CDR2 YENEEA. The ends lost 5 bases at V and 7 bases at J; junction bases unmatched: 12. This CDR3 comprises 16 residues. This CDR3 is CASSDWTGDFANEQFF. CDR3 nucleotides: TGTGCCAGCAGCGACTGGACAGGGGACTTTGCGAATGAGCAGTTCTTC.

This chain joins TRBV27 and TRBJ2-7; 8 nucleotides align to TRBD1. V dropped 1 base and J dropped 6; count of bases not matched to a gene: 5. The V gene's germline CDR1 is MNHEY and CDR2 SMNVEV (reference sequence). This CDR3 is 14 amino acids long. CDR3 amino acids: CASSLFLGQGEQYF. CDR3 nucleotides: TGTGCCAGCAGTTTATTTCTCGGACAGGGCGAGCAGTACTTC.

The chain couples TRBV19 to TRBJ2-7, with TRBD1 identical over 9 bases. The germline V gene encodes CDR1 LNHDA and CDR2 SQIVND (reference sequence). The CDR3 loop spans 14 amino acids. The V segment lost 3 bases and the J segment 4 bases; nucleotides outside the gene matches: 4. The CDR3: CASSIRDRAYEQYF. CDR3 coding DNA: TGTGCCAGTAGTATCAGGGACAGGGCTTACGAGCAGTACTTC. The full variable domain, rest sourced from reference TRBV19 and TRBJ2-7, is DGGITQSPKYLFRKEGQNVTLSCEQNLNHDAMYWYRQDPGQGLRLIYYSQIVNDFQKGDIAEGYSVSREKKESFPLTVTSAQKNPTAFYLCASSIRDRAYEQYFGPGTRLTVT.